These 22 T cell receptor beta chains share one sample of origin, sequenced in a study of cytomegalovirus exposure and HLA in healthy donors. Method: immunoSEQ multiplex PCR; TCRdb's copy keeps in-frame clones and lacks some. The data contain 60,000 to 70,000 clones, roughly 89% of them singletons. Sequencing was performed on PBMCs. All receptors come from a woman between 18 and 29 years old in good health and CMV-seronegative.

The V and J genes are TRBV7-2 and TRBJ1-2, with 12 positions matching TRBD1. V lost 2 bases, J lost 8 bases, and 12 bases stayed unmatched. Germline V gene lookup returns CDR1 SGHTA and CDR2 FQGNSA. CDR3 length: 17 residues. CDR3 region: CASSLKFSGQGAIGYTF. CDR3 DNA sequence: TGTGCCAGCAGCTTAAAGTTTTCGGGACAGGGGGCGATCGGCTACACCTTC.

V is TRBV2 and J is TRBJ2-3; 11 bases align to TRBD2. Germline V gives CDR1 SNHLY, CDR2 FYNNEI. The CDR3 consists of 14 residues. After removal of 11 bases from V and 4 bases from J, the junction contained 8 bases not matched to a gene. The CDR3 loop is CAGDSGRAPDTQYF. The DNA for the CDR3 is TGTGCCGGGGATAGCGGGAGGGCCCCAGATACGCAGTATTTT.

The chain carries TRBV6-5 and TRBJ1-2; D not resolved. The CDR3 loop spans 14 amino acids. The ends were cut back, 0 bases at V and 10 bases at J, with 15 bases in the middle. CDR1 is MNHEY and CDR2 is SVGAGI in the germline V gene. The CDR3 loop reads CASSYSPEGPDYTF. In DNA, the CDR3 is TGTGCCAGCAGTTACTCGCCCGAGGGCCCCGACTACACCTTC.

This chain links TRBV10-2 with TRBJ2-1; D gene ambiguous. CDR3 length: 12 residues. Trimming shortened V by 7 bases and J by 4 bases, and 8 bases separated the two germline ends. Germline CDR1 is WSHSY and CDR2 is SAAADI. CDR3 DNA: TGCGCCAGCATTGGGCAGTACAATGAGCAGTTCTTC. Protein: CASIGQYNEQFF.

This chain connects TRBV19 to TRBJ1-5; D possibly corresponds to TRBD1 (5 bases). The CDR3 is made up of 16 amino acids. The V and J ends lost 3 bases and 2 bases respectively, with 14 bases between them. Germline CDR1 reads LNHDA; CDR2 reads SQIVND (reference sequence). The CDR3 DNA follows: TGTGCCAGTAGTATTGTGGAGGGGTCGGGCAATCAGCCCCAGCATTTT. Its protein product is CASSIVEGSGNQPQHF.

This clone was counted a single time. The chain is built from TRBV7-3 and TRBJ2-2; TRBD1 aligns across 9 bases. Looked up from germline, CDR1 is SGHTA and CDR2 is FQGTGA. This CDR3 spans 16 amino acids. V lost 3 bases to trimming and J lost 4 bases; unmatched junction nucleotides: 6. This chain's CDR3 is CASSFLDRGSTGELFF. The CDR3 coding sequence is TGTGCCAGCAGCTTCCTGGACAGGGGATCCACCGGGGAGCTGTTTTTT.

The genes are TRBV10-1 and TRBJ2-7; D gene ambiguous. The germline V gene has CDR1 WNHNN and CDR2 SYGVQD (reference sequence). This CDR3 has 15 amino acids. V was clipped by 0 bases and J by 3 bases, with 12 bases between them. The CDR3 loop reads CASSESTGIIYEQYF. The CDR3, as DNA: TGCGCCAGCAGTGAGTCGACTGGAATAATCTACGAGCAGTACTTC.

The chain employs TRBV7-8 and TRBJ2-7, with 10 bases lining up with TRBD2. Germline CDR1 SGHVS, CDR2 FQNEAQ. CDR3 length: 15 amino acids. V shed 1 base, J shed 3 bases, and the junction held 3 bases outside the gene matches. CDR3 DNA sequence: TGTGCCAGCAGCTTAGGACTAGCGGGTGTCTACGAGCAGTACTTC. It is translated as CASSLGLAGVYEQYF.

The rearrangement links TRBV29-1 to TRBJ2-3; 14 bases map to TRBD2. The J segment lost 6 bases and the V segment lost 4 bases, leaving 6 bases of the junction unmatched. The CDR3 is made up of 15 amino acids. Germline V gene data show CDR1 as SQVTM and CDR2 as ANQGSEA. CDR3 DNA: TGCAGCGTTGTAGGGACTAGCGGGAGTTCTGATACGCAGTATTTT. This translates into CSVVGTSGSSDTQYF.

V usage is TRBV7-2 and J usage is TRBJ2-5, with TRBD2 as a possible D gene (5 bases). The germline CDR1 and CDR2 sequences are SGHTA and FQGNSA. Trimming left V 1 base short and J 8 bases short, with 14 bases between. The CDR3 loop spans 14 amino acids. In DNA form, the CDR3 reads TGTGCCAGCAGCTTAGGGGCCCTTCGGGGTACCCAGTACTTC. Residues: CASSLGALRGTQYF.

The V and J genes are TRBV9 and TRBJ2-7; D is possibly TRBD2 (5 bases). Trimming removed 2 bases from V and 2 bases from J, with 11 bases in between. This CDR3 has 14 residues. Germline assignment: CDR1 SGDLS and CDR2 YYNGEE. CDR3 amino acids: CASSVDGMTYEQYF. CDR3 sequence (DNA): TGTGCCAGCAGCGTGGACGGGATGACCTACGAGCAGTACTTC.

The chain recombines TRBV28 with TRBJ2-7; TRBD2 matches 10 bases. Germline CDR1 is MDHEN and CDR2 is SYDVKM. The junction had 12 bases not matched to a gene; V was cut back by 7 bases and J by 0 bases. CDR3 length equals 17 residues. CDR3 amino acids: CASTWGLAGVFSYEQYF. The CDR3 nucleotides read TGTGCCAGCACCTGGGGCCTAGCGGGAGTGTTCTCCTACGAGCAGTACTTC.

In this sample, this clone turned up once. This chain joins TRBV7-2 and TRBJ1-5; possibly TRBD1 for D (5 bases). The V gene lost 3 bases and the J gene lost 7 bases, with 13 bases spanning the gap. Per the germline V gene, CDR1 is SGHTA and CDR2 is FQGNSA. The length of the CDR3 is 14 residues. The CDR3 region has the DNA TGTGCCAGCAGCTTTGTCCAGGGTGGACAGCCCCAGCATTTT. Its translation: CASSFVQGGQPQHF.

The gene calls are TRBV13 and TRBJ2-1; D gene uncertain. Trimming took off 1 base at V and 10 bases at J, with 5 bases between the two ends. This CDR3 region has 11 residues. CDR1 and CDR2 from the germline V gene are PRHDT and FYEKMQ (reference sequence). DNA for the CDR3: TGTGCCAGCAGCTTAGTGAGGGAGCAGTTCTTC. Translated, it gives CASSLVREQFF.

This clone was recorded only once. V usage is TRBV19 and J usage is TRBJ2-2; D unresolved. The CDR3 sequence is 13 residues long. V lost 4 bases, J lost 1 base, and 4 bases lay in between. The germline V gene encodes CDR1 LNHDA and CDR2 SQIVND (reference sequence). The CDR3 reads CASSNKNTGELFF. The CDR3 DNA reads TGTGCCAGTAGTAACAAGAACACCGGGGAGCTGTTTTTT.

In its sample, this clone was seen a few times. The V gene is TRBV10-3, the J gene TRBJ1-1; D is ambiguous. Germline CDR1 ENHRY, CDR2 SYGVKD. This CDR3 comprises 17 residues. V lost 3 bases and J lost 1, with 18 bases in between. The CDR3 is CAISDWETLGENTEAFF. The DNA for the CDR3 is TGTGCCATCAGTGACTGGGAGACACTCGGGGAGAACACTGAAGCTTTCTTT.

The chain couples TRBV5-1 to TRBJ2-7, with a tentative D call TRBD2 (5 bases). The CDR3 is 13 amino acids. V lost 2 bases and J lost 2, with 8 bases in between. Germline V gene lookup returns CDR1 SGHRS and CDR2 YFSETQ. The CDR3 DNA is TGCGCCAGCAGCTTTGAGGGTCCCTACGAGCAGTACTTC. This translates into CASSFEGPYEQYF. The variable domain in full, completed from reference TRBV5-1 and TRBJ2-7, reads KAGVTQTPRYLIKTRGQQVTLSCSPISGHRSVSWYQQTPGQGLQFLFEYFSETQRNKGNFPGRFSGRQFSNSRSEMNVSTLELGDSALYLCASSFEGPYEQYFGPGTRLTVT.

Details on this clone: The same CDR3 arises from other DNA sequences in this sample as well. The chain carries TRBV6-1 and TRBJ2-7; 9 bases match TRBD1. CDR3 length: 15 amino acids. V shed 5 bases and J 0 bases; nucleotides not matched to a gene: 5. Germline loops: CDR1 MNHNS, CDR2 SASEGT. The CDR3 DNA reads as TGTGCCAGCAGTCATACAGGGGGCAGCTCCTACGAGCAGTACTTC. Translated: CASSHTGGSSYEQYF.

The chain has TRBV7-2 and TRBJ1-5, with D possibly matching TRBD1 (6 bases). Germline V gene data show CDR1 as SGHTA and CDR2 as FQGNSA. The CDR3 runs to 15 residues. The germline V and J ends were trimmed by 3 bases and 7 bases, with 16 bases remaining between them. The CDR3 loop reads CASSFSGDSGQPQHF. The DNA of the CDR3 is TGTGCCAGCAGCTTCTCAGGGGATTCAGGGCAGCCCCAGCATTTT. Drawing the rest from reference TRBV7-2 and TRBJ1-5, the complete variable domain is GAGVSQSPSNKVTEKGKDVELRCDPISGHTALYWYRQSLGQGLEFLIYFQGNSAPDKSGLPSDRFSAERTGGSVSTLTIQRTQQEDSAVYLCASSFSGDSGQPQHFGDGTRLSIL.

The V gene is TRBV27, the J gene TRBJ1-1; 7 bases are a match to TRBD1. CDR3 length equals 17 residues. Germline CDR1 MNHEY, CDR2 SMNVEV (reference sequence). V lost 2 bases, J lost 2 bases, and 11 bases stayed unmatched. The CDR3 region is CASSLKRYQGGNTEAFF. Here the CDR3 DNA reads TGTGCCAGCAGTTTAAAACGTTATCAGGGGGGAAACACTGAAGCTTTCTTT.

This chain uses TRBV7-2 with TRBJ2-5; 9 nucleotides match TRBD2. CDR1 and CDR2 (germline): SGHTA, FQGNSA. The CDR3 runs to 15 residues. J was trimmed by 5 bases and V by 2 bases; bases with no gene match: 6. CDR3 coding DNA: TGTGCCAGCAGCTTATATGGCGGGGGGGCCGAGACCCAGTACTTC. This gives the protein CASSLYGGGAETQYF.

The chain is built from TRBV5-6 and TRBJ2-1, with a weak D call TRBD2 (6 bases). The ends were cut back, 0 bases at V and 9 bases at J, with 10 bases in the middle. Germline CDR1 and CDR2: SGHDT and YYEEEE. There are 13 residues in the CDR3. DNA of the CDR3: TGTGCCAGCAGCTTGGGGATCGGGGGTGAGCAGTTCTTC. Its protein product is CASSLGIGGEQFF.